The clone carrying this TCR beta chain was recorded at least ten times. This sample stems from a study of Graves' ophthalmopathy and Graves' hyperthyroidism. RNA transcripts were the template, and TCR beta CDR3 regions were amplified from them. RT-PCR in the first round used HTBI primers; a second-round multiplex PCR followed. TCRdb redid the calling of the multiplex PCR reads with MiXCR, one entry per CDR3 protein. The data show fewer than 600,000 distinct CDR3 sequences, about 15% seen once. The CDR3 totals 14 residues. V lost 2 bases and J 4 bases, leaving 12 bases between the germline ends. The germline V gene encodes CDR1 SNHLY and CDR2 FYNNEI.

The chain employs TRBV2 and TRBJ2-7; no clear D. The clonotype comes from a young woman with Graves' ophthalmopathy. Sequences were obtained from blood. CDR3 coding DNA: TGTGCCAGCAGTGAAACATGGCAGATTTACGAGCAGTACTTC. Protein: CASSETWQIYEQYF.